This entry lists 10 T cell receptor beta chains sequenced from one sample in a study of beta chain features in type 1 diabetes (dated by TCRdb to about 2018). Receptor amplification or capture employed the immunoSEQ multiplex PCR assay. The entire isolated RNA was reverse transcribed using the High Capacity cDNA Reverse Transcription Kit, and thus expressed TCRB transcripts were sequenced. Imported from immuneACCESS, the table was reduced by TCRdb to in-frame sequences with V and J called. These copies leave out some clones; in studies compared against another copy, an unresolved V gene accounts for under half, and the cause of the remainder is not known. The table for this sample lists 900,000 or so clones; about 17% of them were counted only once. The top ten clonotypes cover 0.02% to 0.03% of the sample. Sequenced sample: naive CD4+ T cells from blood. The intended sense of this specimen's cell subset or site label: true naive CD4+ T cells. The receptors were sampled from a woman under 30 in good health.

This rearrangement joins TRBV6-5 to TRBJ2-7; 7 bases line up with TRBD2. The V and J ends lost 4 bases and 3 bases, in that order; junction bases with no gene match: 3. Germline lookup yields CDR1 MNHEY and CDR2 SVGAGI. The CDR3 sequence is 13 residues long. CDR3 region: CASSWAGVYEQYF. CDR3 DNA: TGTGCCAGCAGTTGGGCGGGAGTCTACGAGCAGTACTTC.

This clone has a handful of counts. This sequence joins TRBV28 and TRBJ2-5; 8 positions agree with TRBD2. Near its end, the DNA agrees better with TRBJ2-7, so the J call may be wrong. The CDR3 has 14 amino acids. Germline lookup yields CDR1 MDHEN and CDR2 SYDVKM. The CDR3: CASLTGGRSHEQYF. Written as DNA, the CDR3 is TGTGCCAGCTTGACTGGCGGGAGGTCCCACGAGCAGTACTTC.

The chain is built from TRBV10-3 and TRBJ2-5; TRBD1 agrees at 9 bases. The CDR3 runs to 14 residues. Germline V CDR1 and CDR2: ENHRY, SYGVKD. Unmatched junction bases numbered 11, after V lost 11 bases and J lost 4 bases. For the CDR3, the DNA is TGTGCCTACGCGACGGGACAGGGAGGAGAGACCCAGTACTTC. As protein: CAYATGQGGETQYF.

The sample holds a few counts of this clone. This rearrangement joins TRBV5-1 to TRBJ2-5; 8 nucleotides match TRBD1. Germline CDR1 is SGHRS and CDR2 is YFSETQ. The CDR3 contains 17 residues. Trimming took 0 bases from V and 4 from J; bases not matched to a gene: 11. The CDR3 loop reads CASSLGRTAGQGETQYF. The CDR3 DNA follows: TGCGCCAGCAGCTTGGGGAGGACAGCAGGACAGGGAGAGACCCAGTACTTC. Drawing the rest from reference TRBV5-1 and TRBJ2-5, the complete variable domain is KAGVTQTPRYLIKTRGQQVTLSCSPISGHRSVSWYQQTPGQGLQFLFEYFSETQRNKGNFPGRFSGRQFSNSRSEMNVSTLELGDSALYLCASSLGRTAGQGETQYFGPGTRLLVL.

The chain joins TRBV28 to TRBJ1-4; no firm D call. V lost 5 bases, J lost 4 bases, and 11 bases lay in between. The CDR3 is 14 residues long. Looked up from germline, CDR1 is MDHEN and CDR2 is SYDVKM. This CDR3 reads CASSRLGYNEKLFF. CDR3 in DNA: TGTGCCAGCAGTCGCCTGGGATATAATGAAAAACTGTTTTTT.

This clone has a handful of counts. The J gene is TRBJ1-3, the V gene TRBV7-2, with D unclear. The CDR3 totals 16 residues. With 2 bases removed from V and 1 base from J, the gap between germline ends came to 12 bases. Germline-derived CDR1 and CDR2 are SGHTA and FQGNSA. The CDR3 sequence is CASSLLSGRSGNTIYF. In nucleotides, the CDR3 is TGTGCCAGCAGCTTATTGAGCGGCAGGTCTGGAAACACCATATATTTT.

The CDR3 nucleotides are TGTGCCAGCAGTTATACCCACAGGGCGAGCTCCTACGAGCAGTACTTC. Amino acids: CASSYTHRASSYEQYF. The V call is TRBV6-5, the J call TRBJ2-7; TRBD1 might be the D (6 bases). The CDR3 is 16 amino acids. Germline V gives CDR1 MNHEY, CDR2 SVGAGI. V lost 3 bases, J lost 0 bases, and 15 bases lay in between.

The chain combines TRBV5-1 with TRBJ2-1; TRBD1 agrees at 10 bases. Germline trimming cut 2 bases from V and 5 bases from J; bases unmatched to any gene: 4. Germline V gives CDR1 SGHRS, CDR2 YFSETQ. The CDR3 runs 15 residues. The CDR3 is CASSLRDRGNNEQFF. CDR3 coding DNA: TGCGCCAGCAGCTTACGGGACAGGGGCAACAATGAGCAGTTCTTC.

This clone was counted a few times. This chain connects TRBV5-1 to TRBJ2-1; TRBD2 aligns across 14 bases. V shed 0 bases, J shed 16 bases, and the junction held 9 bases outside the gene matches. The CDR3 has 15 amino acids. Germline V gene sequence: CDR1 SGHRS, CDR2 YFSETQ. DNA for the CDR3: TGCGCCAGCAGCTTGGGGCATGGGACTAGCGGGAGTTATTTCTTC. This encodes CASSLGHGTSGSYFF.

There are a few counts of this clone. The chain employs TRBV7-2 and TRBJ2-5, with TRBD1 matching over 9 bases. J lost 5 bases, V lost 1 base, and 2 bases had no gene match. The CDR3 extends over 14 amino acids. Looked up from germline, CDR1 is SGHTA and CDR2 is FQGNSA. The CDR3 nucleotides read TGTGCCAGCAGCTTAGGGACAGGGGACGAGACCCAGTACTTC. It translates to CASSLGTGDETQYF.